This TCR beta chain appears in the sequencing data of a study of T cell repertoires in cytomegalovirus infection. Study-level information: Indicated by public TCR beta signatures were CMV infection and matching HLA type. Study-wide points: The ex vivo response was dominated by HLA-C-restricted CMV-specific TCR beta clonotypes.

TCRdb ran MiXCR on the reads and lists one entry per CDR3 protein. Counted here are approximately 490,000 distinct CDR3 sequences, 10% to 12% occurring once; the ten biggest clones make up roughly 10%. This clonotype was seen at least ten times. The antigen is undetermined. Trimming pared 5 bases from V and 3 bases from J, leaving 14 bases between. CDR1 SSHAT and CDR2 FNYEAQ come from the germline V gene (reference sequence). The CDR3 is 15 amino acids. The specimen was PBMCs. The gene calls are TRBV7-7 and TRBJ2-1, with D possibly TRBD1 on 5 matching bases. This sequence was found in a human donor in good health (CMV status not recorded). Some clones in this sample may be carry-over from other donors' samples. The CDR3 coding sequence is TGTGCCAGCAGCCCTGAGGAGACAGTCTACAATGAGCAGTTCTTC. It translates to CASSPEETVYNEQFF.